The 27 T cell receptor beta chains presented below share a single source sample, sequenced in a study of molecular identifiers for immune sequencing clone quantification. In TCRdb, the PCR reads were re-called with MiXCR into one record per CDR3 protein. The sample includes about 510,000 distinct CDR3 sequences, about 25% of them seen just once. The sample was naive CD8+ T cells from blood, with Jurkat cell RNA spiked in. Subset here: FACS-sorted CD8+CD4-CCR7+CD45RA+ naive T cells. These receptors were taken from a human donor in good health. Some libraries in this study had Jurkat cell RNA spiked in.

The gene calls are TRBV7-9 and TRBJ2-1; a possible D gene is TRBD2 (5 bases). The CDR3 sequence is 15 residues long. Per germline, CDR1 SEHNR and CDR2 FQNEAQ (reference sequence). Deletions cut 2 bases from V and 9 bases from J, with 17 bases between. The CDR3, as DNA: TGTGCCAGCAGCTTATCCGGGGTTACTGGGCCTGAGCAGTTCTTC. Protein sequence: CASSLSGVTGPEQFF.

In this sample, this clonotype turned up many times. V is TRBV4-1 and J is TRBJ2-7; 8 nucleotides line up with TRBD1. CDR1 and CDR2 from the germline V gene are MGHRA and YSYEKL. This CDR3 comprises 15 residues. The ends lost 2 bases at V and 3 bases at J; junction bases unmatched: 6. Written as DNA, the CDR3 is TGCGCCAGCAGCCAAACCGGGACAGGTGACTACGAGCAGTACTTC. Its protein product is CASSQTGTGDYEQYF.

A few counts support this clonotype. The chain combines TRBV11-2 with TRBJ2-5; 9 bases line up with TRBD2. This CDR3 spans 17 amino acids. The germline V gene has CDR1 SGHAT and CDR2 FQNNGV. V lost 5 bases and J lost 5; bases outside the gene matches: 15. The CDR3 is CASSPRAAGGPRETQYF. CDR3 coding DNA: TGTGCCAGCAGCCCGCGGGCGGCGGGAGGGCCCCGGGAGACCCAGTACTTC.

This chain joins TRBV12-3 or TRBV12-4 and TRBJ2-3, with 10 bases fitting TRBD1. After removal of 8 bases from V and 5 bases from J, the junction contained 19 bases not matched to a gene. The CDR3 contains 18 residues. The CDR3 region has the DNA TGTGCCAGCGGAGCAATACCGGGACAGGGGCCTACGAGAGATACGCAGTATTTT. Residues: CASGAIPGQGPTRDTQYF.

This clonotype was picked up a small number of times. This rearrangement joins TRBV11-2 to TRBJ2-7, with 8 positions matching TRBD1. This CDR3 is built from 15 residues. Trimming took 4 bases from V and 2 from J; bases not matched to a gene: 7. Germline-derived CDR1 and CDR2 are SGHAT and FQNNGV. The CDR3 region is CASSSAGGFTYEQYF. The CDR3, as DNA: TGTGCCAGCAGCTCCGCAGGGGGCTTCACCTACGAGCAGTACTTC. Supplemented by reference TRBV11-2 and TRBJ2-7, the full variable domain reads EAGVAQSPRYKIIEKRQSVAFWCNPISGHATLYWYQQILGQGPKLLIQFQNNGVVDDSQLPKDRFSAERLKGVDSTLKIQPAKLEDSAVYLCASSSAGGFTYEQYFGPGTRLTVT.

This clonotype was seen at least ten times. The chain employs TRBV9 and TRBJ2-2; unclear D gene. The V gene lost 0 bases and the J gene lost 6 bases, with 3 bases spanning the gap. The CDR3 contains 12 residues. CDR1 and CDR2 from the germline V gene are SGDLS and YYNGEE. The CDR3 coding sequence is TGTGCCAGCAGCGTAGCTCCCGGGGAGCTGTTTTTT. The encoded protein is CASSVAPGELFF.

J is TRBJ2-7 and V is TRBV4-3; perhaps TRBD2 as D (5 bases). The germline V gene encodes CDR1 LGHNA and CDR2 YSLEER. Trimming cost V 2 bases and J 2 bases, with 13 bases left between them. CDR3 size: 15 residues. CDR3 region: CASSQKASLAYEQYF. CDR3 bases: TGCGCCAGCAGCCAAAAGGCTAGCCTAGCCTACGAGCAGTACTTC.

The J gene is TRBJ1-5, the V gene TRBV19; D unresolved. This CDR3 has 13 amino acids. The germline gives CDR1 LNHDA, CDR2 SQIVND (reference sequence). The germline V and J ends were trimmed by 7 bases and 0 bases, with 7 bases remaining between them. The CDR3 region is CASTLNSNQPQHF. For the CDR3, the DNA is TGTGCCAGTACCCTGAATAGCAATCAGCCCCAGCATTTT.

This clonotype was counted at least ten times. The chain uses TRBV4-3 and TRBJ1-1; 11 bases agree with TRBD1. Unmatched junction bases numbered 10, after V lost 0 bases and J lost 7 bases. The CDR3 is 17 amino acids. Germline V gene lookup returns CDR1 LGHNA and CDR2 YSLEER. CDR3 loop: CASSQDSGQGAIIEAFF. In DNA, the CDR3 is TGCGCCAGCAGCCAAGATTCCGGACAGGGGGCGATTATTGAAGCTTTCTTT.

The chain combines TRBV4-1 with TRBJ2-3; 11 bases are a match to TRBD2. Germline loops: CDR1 MGHRA, CDR2 YSYEKL. V shed 6 bases, J shed 2 bases, and the junction held 10 bases outside the gene matches. This CDR3 has 17 residues. The CDR3 spells CASRGSSGGTYTDTQYF. DNA of the CDR3: TGCGCCAGCAGGGGGTCTAGCGGGGGGACCTACACAGATACGCAGTATTTT.

As for this clonotype: A read error may be the cause here, since a much bigger clone is one base away. V and J are TRBV7-3 and TRBJ2-1; no reliable D call. CDR1 and CDR2 (germline): SGHTA, FQGTGA. The CDR3 runs 13 residues. The CDR3 DNA reads as TGTGCCAGCGGCTTAGGTCTTAGGGATGAGCAGTTCTTC. Its protein product is CASGLGLRDEQFF.

This clonotype came up many times. A much larger clone differs by one base, so this may be a read error. The chain has TRBV9 and TRBJ2-3, with D unresolved. The V gene's germline CDR1 is SGDLS and CDR2 YYNGEE. The CDR3 consists of 12 residues. Trimming pared 3 bases from V and 0 bases from J, leaving 2 bases between. The CDR3 reads CASSASTDTQYF. CDR3 DNA: TGTGCCAGCAGCGCGAGCACAGATACGCAGTATTTT.

Many counts were recorded for this clonotype. This sequence joins TRBV12-3 or TRBV12-4 and TRBJ2-5, with D hard to call. Trimming removed 6 bases from V and 0 bases from J, with 8 bases in between. The CDR3 extends over 13 amino acids. This chain's CDR3 is CASRSWDQETQYF. DNA of the CDR3: TGTGCCAGCAGGTCCTGGGACCAAGAGACCCAGTACTTC.

Concerning this clonotype: A much larger clone lies a single base off, so this may be a read error. The rearrangement links TRBV4-3 to TRBJ2-5; TRBD1 matches at 7 bases. The germline CDR1 and CDR2 sequences are LGHNA and YSLEER. This CDR3 region has 15 residues. The CDR3 DNA follows: TGCGCCATCAGCCAAGATCCACAGGGGAAAGAGACCCAGTACTTC. Its translation: CAISQDPQGKETQYF.

At least ten counts were recorded for this clonotype. J is TRBJ2-7 and V is TRBV20-1, with D unresolved. Germline CDR1 and CDR2: DFQATT and SNEGSKA (reference sequence). This CDR3 has 14 residues. For the CDR3, the DNA is TGCAGCTCCACCCCTGGGATGTCCAGTTCCGAGCAGTACTTC. Encoded protein: CSSTPGMSSSEQYF.

This clonotype occurred a few times. The V and J genes are TRBV9 and TRBJ2-7, with 7 bases lining up with TRBD2. The CDR3 length is 18 residues. V dropped 0 bases and J dropped 5; count of bases not matched to a gene: 17. Germline V gene sequence: CDR1 SGDLS, CDR2 YYNGEE. CDR3 DNA: TGTGCCAGCAGCGTAGAGGGGAGGGTCGGGAGTGCTTCGGACGAGCAGTACTTC. Translation gives CASSVEGRVGSASDEQYF. The variable domain in full, completed from reference TRBV9 and TRBJ2-7, reads DSGVTQTPKHLITATGQRVTLRCSPRSGDLSVYWYQQSLDQGLQFLIQYYNGEERAKGNILERFSAQQFPDLHSELNLSSLELGDSALYFCASSVEGRVGSASDEQYFGPGTRLTVT.

As for this clonotype: A single base separates this from a much larger clone, so it may be a read error. The chain uses TRBV11-2 and TRBJ1-4; D is possibly TRBD1 (5 bases). The V gene's germline CDR1 is SGHAT and CDR2 FQNNGV. The CDR3 consists of 15 residues. CDR3 DNA sequence: TGTGCCAGCAGCCTGGGACTGGTCCCCAATGAAAAACTGTCTTTT. Its translation: CASSLGLVPNEKLSF.

For this clonotype: Sequence at one end of the junction differs from germline and may be a read error. The genes are TRBV6-2 or TRBV6-3 and TRBJ1-1, with D unclear. The germline gives CDR1 MNHEY, CDR2 SVGEGT. This CDR3 is 14 amino acids long. In DNA, the CDR3 is TGTGCCAGCAGTTACTCAAAAGGTTTAACTGAAGCTTCCTTT. Residues: CASSYSKGLTEASF.

To note about this clonotype: An end of the junction does not agree with germline; a read error may underlie this. V is TRBV11-3 and J is TRBJ2-7; D not resolved. The CDR3 length is 14 residues. The V gene's germline CDR1 is SGHNT and CDR2 YENEEA. Here the CDR3 DNA reads TGTGCCAGCAGCTTAGACCTCGCCTCCTCCGCGCAGTCCTTC. As protein: CASSLDLASSAQSF.

Comments on this clonotype: Possible read error: a much larger clone is one base away. The chain joins TRBV14 to TRBJ2-2, with TRBD2 matching over 7 bases. This CDR3 spans 17 amino acids. CDR1 SGHDN and CDR2 FVKESK come from the germline V gene. The V gene end was trimmed by 1 base and the J gene end by 2 bases; junction bases not matched to a gene: 7. This CDR3 reads CASSQGPLAANTGELFF. CDR3 nucleotides: TGTGCCAGCAGCCAAGGTCCCCTAGCGGCCAACACCGGGGAGCTGTTTTTT.

This clonotype was observed a few times. In DNA, the CDR3 is TGTGCCAGCAGCGGCGACAGGGTCGGGCACAATGAGCAGTTCTTC. The encoded protein is CASSGDRVGHNEQFF. The chain combines TRBV2 with TRBJ2-1, with 7 nucleotides matching TRBD1. Looked up from germline, CDR1 is SNHLY and CDR2 is FYNNEI. Trimming cost V 6 bases and J 5 bases; bases outside gene matches: 10. The CDR3 has 15 amino acids.

This clonotype was observed a few times. The V and J genes are TRBV28 and TRBJ1-1; D gene unclear. The CDR3 loop spans 12 amino acids. Trimming left V 5 bases short and J 4 bases short, with 8 bases between. The germline V gene encodes CDR1 MDHEN and CDR2 SYDVKM. The chain's CDR3 is CASSASGTEAFF. The CDR3 region has the DNA TGTGCCAGCAGTGCCTCGGGCACTGAAGCTTTCTTT.

This clonotype was observed a few times. The chain uses TRBV7-3 and TRBJ2-2; 9 positions match TRBD2. The CDR3 runs 16 residues. Germline V gene data show CDR1 as SGHTA and CDR2 as FQGTGA. The ends lost 2 bases at V and 5 bases at J; junction bases unmatched: 6. The CDR3: CASSLPELAGTGELFF. The DNA for the CDR3 is TGTGCCAGCAGCTTACCGGAGCTAGCGGGAACCGGGGAGCTGTTTTTT. The whole variable domain, filled in from reference TRBV7-3 and TRBJ2-2, reads GAGVSQTPSNKVTEKGKYVELRCDPISGHTALYWYRQSLGQGPEFLIYFQGTGAADDSGLPNDRFFAVRPEGSVSTLKIQRTERGDSAVYLCASSLPELAGTGELFFGEGSRLTVL.

On this clonotype itself: A read error may be the cause here, since a much bigger clone is one base away. The chain recombines TRBV29-1 with TRBJ2-3; D might be TRBD1 or TRBD2, each matching 5 bases. Germline V lookup: CDR1 SQVTM, CDR2 ANQGSEA. The CDR3 is 14 amino acids. V shed 6 bases and J shed 4 bases, with 17 bases lying between them. CDR3 amino acids: CSVSGTDNADTQYF. DNA of the CDR3: TGCAGCGTATCCGGGACGGATAACGCAGATACGCAGTATTTT.

This clonotype was found a few times. The V call is TRBV9, the J call TRBJ2-7; D could derive from TRBD1 or TRBD2 (5 bases each). Germline V CDR1 and CDR2: SGDLS, YYNGEE. CDR3 length: 15 residues. V was pared by 0 bases and J by 3 bases, with 13 bases between. The CDR3 DNA sequence: TGTGCCAGCAGCGTAGGGGAGACAGCCTTCTACGAGCAGTACTTC. It yields the protein CASSVGETAFYEQYF.

The rearrangement uses TRBV27 and TRBJ1-1; maybe TRBD1 (5 bases). CDR1 and CDR2 from the germline V gene are MNHEY and SMNVEV (reference sequence). The ends were cut back, 5 bases at V and 10 bases at J, with 17 bases in the middle. The CDR3 extends over 13 amino acids. CDR3 protein: CASSQGRPTRAFF. As DNA, the CDR3 is TGTGCCAGCAGTCAGGGACGCCCGACTCGAGCTTTCTTT.

Remarks on this clonotype: A read error is possible here, since a much larger clone lies one base away. The chain has TRBV7-9 and TRBJ2-7; TRBD1 aligns across 9 bases. This CDR3 is 15 amino acids long. Germline lookup yields CDR1 SEHNR and CDR2 FQNEAQ (reference sequence). The CDR3 region is CASSYAGQGEYEQNF. The CDR3 bases are TGTGCCAGCAGTTACGCGGGACAGGGAGAGTACGAGCAGAACTTC. The variable domain in full, completed from reference TRBV7-9 and TRBJ2-7, reads DTGVSQNPRHKITKRGQNVTFRCDPISEHNRLYWYRQTLGQGPEFLTYFQNEAQLEKSRLLSDRFSAERPKGSFSTLEIQRTEQGDSAMYLCASSYAGQGEYEQNFGPGTRLTVT.